This T cell receptor (beta chain) was identified during a study of T cell responses to AZD1222 COVID-19 vaccine. Germline-derived CDR1 and CDR2 are SQVTM and ANQGSEA. Trimming cost V 2 bases and J 5 bases, with 10 bases left between them. This CDR3 comprises 12 residues. Some clones are missing from TCRdb's copy, which holds only in-frame ones; the method was immunoSEQ multiplex PCR. Among some 190,000 clones listed, 80% to 95% were seen once. The sample here was peripheral blood, taken 28 days after the second AZD1222 dose. The source is an adult who received the AZD1222 COVID-19 vaccine. The chain joins TRBV29-1 to TRBJ2-7; D is ambiguous. The CDR3 protein is CSVEPGGHEQYF. CDR3 in DNA: TGCAGCGTTGAACCCGGCGGACACGAGCAGTACTTC.